This T cell receptor (beta chain) appears in the sequencing data of a study of beta chain features in type 1 diabetes. Study outcomes and limitations: Naive, central memory and Treg TCRB repertoires seemed to resemble each other more closely in patients than they did in healthy donors. Cells that show high TCR expression could be over-represented by cDNA sequencing.

Sorting of CD4+ naive, central memory, regulatory and stem cell-like memory cells was performed via CD45RO/CCR7/CD25/CD127/CD95/CD27. This CDR3 has 17 amino acids. Isolated RNA was reverse transcribed in full, so expressed TCRB transcripts were sequenced. The assay was immunoSEQ multiplex PCR, and TCRdb's table has in-frame clones only and misses some. The top ten hold roughly 0.06% of the sample, which has just over 450,000 clones, roughly 31% seen once. This clone has only a few counts. Its antigen is still unknown. Sequenced material: naive CD4+ T cells from blood. This TCR was recovered from a man in his late teens or twenties in good health. The chain carries TRBV21-1 and TRBJ2-6. TRBV21-1 is labeled a pseudogene. The CDR3 DNA reads as TGTGCCAGCAGCCCGAACCTGGGGAAATCTGGGGCCAACGTCCTGACTTTC. Translated: CASSPNLGKSGANVLTF.